Following are 6 T cell receptor beta chains from one sample sequenced in a study of cytomegalovirus exposure and HLA in healthy donors. PCR used 60 Vbeta primers and 13 Jbeta primers. Sequenced by immunoSEQ multiplex PCR; TCRdb stores in-frame clones only, minus some. The table records 150,000 to 200,000 clones, 70% to 90% of them present only once. Sequenced: PBMCs. Receptors originate from a man aged 30 to 45 in good health and CMV-seropositive.

This chain joins TRBV7-9 and TRBJ1-4; D gene unclear. The CDR3 contains 15 residues. V was trimmed by 8 bases and J by 7 bases, leaving 20 bases between them. Germline-derived CDR1 and CDR2 are SEHNR and FQNEAQ (reference sequence). The CDR3 DNA sequence: TGTGCCAGCTCTAAAGAGGGAGGGAGAGGTGAAAAACTGTTTTTT. This gives the protein CASSKEGGRGEKLFF.

This chain links TRBV9 with TRBJ2-5, with 10 bases that match TRBD2. CDR1 and CDR2 (germline): SGDLS, YYNGEE. Germline trimming cut 2 bases from V and 4 bases from J; bases unmatched to any gene: 5. This CDR3 is built from 15 residues. CDR3 nucleotides: TGTGCCAGCAGCGTTCTAGCGGGAGACGGAGAGACCCAGTACTTC. It specifies CASSVLAGDGETQYF. Full variable domain (missing parts from reference TRBV9 and TRBJ2-5): DSGVTQTPKHLITATGQRVTLRCSPRSGDLSVYWYQQSLDQGLQFLIQYYNGEERAKGNILERFSAQQFPDLHSELNLSSLELGDSALYFCASSVLAGDGETQYFGPGTRLLVL.

V gene TRBV7-9 combines with J gene TRBJ1-2, with D possibly matching TRBD1 (6 bases). The CDR3 length is 13 residues. The germline V gene has CDR1 SEHNR and CDR2 FQNEAQ (reference sequence). V lost 5 bases to trimming and J lost 6 bases, with 13 bases between them. The CDR3 loop reads CASSRQVRDGYTF. CDR3 in DNA: TGTGCCAGCAGCCGACAGGTTCGGGATGGCTACACCTTC. The entire variable domain, with the rest obtained from reference TRBV7-9 and TRBJ1-2, is as follows: DTGVSQNPRHKITKRGQNVTFRCDPISEHNRLYWYRQTLGQGPEFLTYFQNEAQLEKSRLLSDRFSAERPKGSFSTLEIQRTEQGDSAMYLCASSRQVRDGYTFGSGTRLTVV.

This chain connects TRBV6-4 to TRBJ2-1; 10 nucleotides agree with TRBD2. In germline, CDR1 is MRHNA, CDR2 SNTAGT. V shed 2 bases, J shed 3 bases, and the junction held 4 bases outside the gene matches. The CDR3 spans 16 residues. The CDR3 DNA follows: TGTGCCAGCAGTGACAAGGCTAGCGGGAGCTACAATGAGCAGTTCTTC. It translates to CASSDKASGSYNEQFF.

The chain joins TRBV4-2 to TRBJ2-1, with TRBD2 identical over 9 bases. Germline V gene data show CDR1 as LGHNA and CDR2 as YNFKEQ. V was clipped by 1 base and J by 8 bases; unmatched bases: 6. The CDR3 length is 15 residues. CDR3 protein: CASSQAREGRDEQFF. The CDR3 nucleotides read TGTGCCAGCAGCCAAGCGCGGGAGGGTCGGGATGAGCAGTTCTTC.

V gene TRBV19 combines with J gene TRBJ2-4; possibly TRBD2 for D (6 bases). V lost 4 bases and J lost 6, with 19 bases in between. Germline loops: CDR1 LNHDA, CDR2 SQIVND (reference sequence). The CDR3 spans 16 residues. In DNA, the CDR3 is TGTGCCAGTAGTACGAACCCCGGGAGCCGCCTAAACATTCAGTACTTC. Protein product: CASSTNPGSRLNIQYF. The full variable domain, in which reference TRBV19 and TRBJ2-4 provide the parts outside the CDR3, is DGGITQSPKYLFRKEGQNVTLSCEQNLNHDAMYWYRQDPGQGLRLIYYSQIVNDFQKGDIAEGYSVSREKKESFPLTVTSAQKNPTAFYLCASSTNPGSRLNIQYFGAGTRLSVL.